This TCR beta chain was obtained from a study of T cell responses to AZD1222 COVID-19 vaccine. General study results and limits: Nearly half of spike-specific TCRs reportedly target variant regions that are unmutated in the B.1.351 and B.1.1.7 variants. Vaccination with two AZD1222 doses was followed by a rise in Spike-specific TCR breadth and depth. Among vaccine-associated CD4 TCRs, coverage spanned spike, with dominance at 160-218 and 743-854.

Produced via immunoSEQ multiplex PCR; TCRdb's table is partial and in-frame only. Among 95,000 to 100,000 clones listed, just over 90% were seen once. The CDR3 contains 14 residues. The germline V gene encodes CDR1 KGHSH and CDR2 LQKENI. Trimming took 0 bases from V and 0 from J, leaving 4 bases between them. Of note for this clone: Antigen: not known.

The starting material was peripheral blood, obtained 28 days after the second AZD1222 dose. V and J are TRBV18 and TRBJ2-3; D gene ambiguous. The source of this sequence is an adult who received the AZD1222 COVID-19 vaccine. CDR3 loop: CASSPPTSTDTQYF. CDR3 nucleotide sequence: TGTGCCAGCTCACCACCCACTAGCACAGATACGCAGTATTTT. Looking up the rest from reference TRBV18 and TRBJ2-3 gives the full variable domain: NAGVMQNPRHLVRRRGQEARLRCSPMKGHSHVYWYRQLPEEGLKFMVYLQKENIIDESGMPKERFSAEFPKEGPSILRIQQVVRGDSAAYFCASSPPTSTDTQYFGPGTRLTVL.